Below, one TCR beta chain is given with its context. Every donor was a healthy Caucasian. This specimen comes from a study of identical twins. Between the trimmed V and J ends, which lost 0 bases and 1 base, there was a span of 6 bases. The V gene's germline CDR1 is SGHRS and CDR2 YFSETQ. There are 14 residues in the CDR3. TCRdb reanalysed the 5' RACE reads using MiXCR and keeps one entry per CDR3 protein. The repertoire consists of roughly 630,000 distinct CDR3 sequences, with around 7.5% occurring once and the leading ten covering 1.6%. The data also belong to a second study, concerning yellow fever vaccine responses in identical twins.

The gene calls are TRBV5-1 and TRBJ2-3; D unresolved. The sequence was obtained from a woman between 18 and 29 years old in good health. The sample taken for sequencing was PBMCs. CDR3 nucleotides: TGCGCCAGCAGCTTGGAGTTCGGCACAGATACGCAGTATTTT. It encodes CASSLEFGTDTQYF.